This entry lists 28 T cell receptor beta chains sequenced from one sample in a study of human T cells and chemical hapten exposure. In TCRdb, the RACE reads were re-called with MiXCR into one record per CDR3 protein. The sample lists nearly 350,000 distinct CDR3 sequences, roughly 6.9% seen once, with 8.4% in the top ten. As to time point: patch test 1, 2 weeks after DPC sensitization. Treatment denoted: therapeutic diphenylcyclopropenone sensitization with weekly scalp DPC. This sample comprised whole blood, obtained in connection with sensitization to the hapten diphenylcyclopropenone (DPC). The source is a woman between 18 and 29 years old with alopecia areata. Some clones in this sample may be carry-over from other donors' samples.

The genes are TRBV6-5 and TRBJ2-5, with a tentative D call TRBD1 (5 bases). Trimming removed 6 bases from V and 1 base from J, with 9 bases in between. CDR3 length: 13 residues. Germline V gene data show CDR1 as MNHEY and CDR2 as SVGAGI. The DNA for the CDR3 is TGTGCCAGCAGGCGGACAATCCAAGAGACCCAGTACTTC. Protein: CASRRTIQETQYF.

This chain joins TRBV29-1 and TRBJ2-4, with a weak D call TRBD1 (5 bases). Per the germline V gene, CDR1 is SQVTM and CDR2 is ANQGSEA. The CDR3 extends over 12 amino acids. V dropped 4 bases and J dropped 1 base, with 5 bases sitting between them. DNA for the CDR3: TGCAGCGTTGCAGGGGCCAAAAACATTCAGTACTTC. Its translation is CSVAGAKNIQYF.

This clonotype has just a few counts. The chain couples TRBV10-3 to TRBJ2-7, with D perhaps TRBD1 (6 bases). Trimming removed 10 bases at V and 4 bases at J, with 14 bases between. CDR1 and CDR2 from the germline V gene are ENHRY and SYGVKD. CDR3 length: 12 residues. CDR3 nucleotides: TGTGCCAGTGGATCTCAGGGGTACGAGCAGTACTTC. Translating gives CASGSQGYEQYF.

This clonotype occurred many times. The CDR3 spells CASSLSGDTQYF. CDR3 coding DNA: TGTGCCAGCAGTCTCTCGGGGGATACGCAGTATTTT. The chain carries TRBV12-3 or TRBV12-4 and TRBJ2-3; maybe TRBD2 (5 bases). Trimming stripped 5 bases from V and 6 bases from J, with 9 bases between. The CDR3 runs 12 residues.

This clonotype has a count of ten or more. The rearrangement joins TRBV7-6 to TRBJ2-2, with D possibly called TRBD1 or TRBD2 (7 bases each). The CDR3 consists of 13 residues. Germline lookup yields CDR1 SGHVS and CDR2 FNYEAQ. V lost 11 bases and J lost 4, with 14 bases in between. CDR3 bases: TGTGCCTGTGCAGGGGGGGCCACCGGGGAGCTGTTTTTT. It encodes CACAGGATGELFF.

This clonotype was observed a handful of times. V is TRBV6-5 and J is TRBJ1-1; tentative D call: TRBD1 (5 bases). CDR3 length equals 13 residues. Trimming removed 6 bases at V and 5 bases at J, with 13 bases between. Germline V lookup: CDR1 MNHEY, CDR2 SVGAGI. CDR3 region: CASRWTSGTEAFF. As DNA, the CDR3 is TGTGCCAGCAGATGGACAAGCGGAACTGAAGCTTTCTTT.

Ten or more counts support this clonotype. The chain combines TRBV7-2 with TRBJ2-7; 14 bases align to TRBD2. The CDR3 is 18 amino acids. Germline CDR1 and CDR2: SGHTA and FQGNSA. J was trimmed by 0 bases and V by 5 bases; bases with no gene match: 9. DNA for the CDR3: TGTGCCAGCAGCCCTAGATGGACTAGCGGGGGGTACTCCTACGAGCAGTACTTC. Its protein product is CASSPRWTSGGYSYEQYF.

This clonotype was picked up a small number of times. The chain couples TRBV6-2 or TRBV6-3 to TRBJ2-4; a weak D match, TRBD1 (6 bases). V was cut by 3 bases and J by 0 bases, with 9 bases left in between. The germline V gene has CDR1 MNHEY and CDR2 SVGEGT. The CDR3 length is 15 residues. The CDR3 nucleotides read TGTGCCAGCAGTTATACAGGGCCAGCCAAAAACATTCAGTACTTC. Translation: CASSYTGPAKNIQYF.

V and J are TRBV28 and TRBJ1-1, with D unclear. V lost 2 bases to trimming and J lost 2 bases, with 9 bases between them. The CDR3 is made up of 14 amino acids. CDR1 MDHEN and CDR2 SYDVKM come from the germline V gene. Written as DNA, the CDR3 is TGTGCCAGCAGTTTACCCGAACTCAACACTGAAGCTTTCTTT. This gives the protein CASSLPELNTEAFF.

The table lists this clonotype with many counts. The genes are TRBV3-1 and TRBJ2-7; either TRBD1 or TRBD2 may fit D (5 bases each). There are 15 residues in the CDR3. Germline CDR1 and CDR2: LGHDT and YNNKEL (reference sequence). With 3 bases removed from V and 2 bases from J, the gap between germline ends came to 14 bases. In DNA form, the CDR3 reads TGTGCCAGCAGCCACCCGGGGCCCGCCACCTACGAGCAGTACTTC. Translating gives CASSHPGPATYEQYF.

The table lists this clonotype with a few counts. V usage is TRBV5-5 and J usage is TRBJ2-1; D is ambiguous. Per the germline V gene, CDR1 is SGHKS and CDR2 is YYEKEE (reference sequence). V dropped 0 bases and J dropped 0 bases, with 7 bases sitting between them. The CDR3 totals 15 residues. The CDR3 nucleotides read TGTGCCAGCAGCTTGGACTACAGCTCCTACAATGAGCAGTTCTTC. The encoded protein is CASSLDYSSYNEQFF.

This clonotype was detected a few times. The chain couples TRBV7-6 to TRBJ2-1; tentative D call: TRBD2 (6 bases). Germline V gene sequence: CDR1 SGHVS, CDR2 FNYEAQ. V gave up 5 bases and J gave up 2 bases, with 16 bases separating them. The CDR3 runs to 16 residues. The CDR3 bases are TGTGCCAGCAGCCACCGTCGACTAGTAGCCTACAATGAGCAGTTCTTC. Amino acid sequence: CASSHRRLVAYNEQFF.

V and J are TRBV4-2 and TRBJ2-5; 10 nucleotides match TRBD2. With V trimmed by 4 bases and J by 5 bases, 13 bases remained unmatched. This CDR3 contains 17 residues. Germline V gene sequence: CDR1 LGHNA, CDR2 YNFKEQ. This CDR3 is CASSPLLAGMVEETQYF. In DNA, the CDR3 is TGTGCCAGCAGCCCATTACTAGCGGGGATGGTGGAGGAGACCCAGTACTTC.

This clonotype has more than one count but fewer than ten. The J gene is TRBJ1-4, the V gene TRBV27, with D unclear. Germline assignment: CDR1 MNHEY and CDR2 SMNVEV (reference sequence). The length of the CDR3 is 17 residues. V lost 0 bases, J lost 0 bases, and 11 bases lay in between. CDR3 sequence (DNA): TGTGCCAGCAGTTTATCCTTGTACACTGCAACTAATGAAAAACTGTTTTTT. It specifies CASSLSLYTATNEKLFF.

This clonotype was counted ten times or more. The V and J genes are TRBV7-6 and TRBJ2-5; D call uncertain. Germline V gene lookup returns CDR1 SGHVS and CDR2 FNYEAQ. The ends were cut back, 5 bases at V and 0 bases at J, with 13 bases in the middle. The CDR3 consists of 15 residues. Written as DNA, the CDR3 is TGTGCCAGCAGCCCGAATGCAGCGAACCAAGAGACCCAGTACTTC. Its translation: CASSPNAANQETQYF. Combining the CDR3 with reference TRBV7-6 and TRBJ2-5 gives the whole variable domain GAGVSQSPRYKVTKRGQDVALRCDPISGHVSLYWYRQALGQGPEFLTYFNYEAQQDKSGLPNDRFSAERPEGSISTLTIQRTEQRDSAMYRCASSPNAANQETQYFGPGTRLLVL.

A few counts support this clonotype. This rearrangement joins TRBV20-1 to TRBJ2-3; 8 positions agree with TRBD2. CDR1 is DFQATT and CDR2 is SNEGSKA in the germline V gene (reference sequence). CDR3 length: 16 amino acids. Trimming took 5 bases from V and 3 from J; bases not matched to a gene: 13. The CDR3 loop is CSASPSSGEGTDTQYF. CDR3 bases: TGCAGTGCTTCTCCCAGTAGCGGGGAAGGGACAGATACGCAGTATTTT.

This clonotype appeared many times. The CDR3 here is CASSQRDRGGTEAFF. CDR3 coding DNA: TGCGCCAGCAGCCAACGGGACAGGGGAGGGACTGAAGCTTTCTTT. This rearrangement joins TRBV4-1 to TRBJ1-1, with TRBD1 matching over 10 bases. Trimming cost V 2 bases and J 5 bases; bases outside gene matches: 5. This CDR3 has 15 residues. Germline CDR1 reads MGHRA; CDR2 reads YSYEKL.

The chain joins TRBV12-3 or TRBV12-4 to TRBJ1-1; 9 nucleotides line up with TRBD1. The trim removed 8 bases at V and 4 bases at J, leaving 2 bases unmatched. The CDR3 length is 12 residues. CDR3 amino acids: CASGQGTTEAFF. CDR3 nucleotides: TGTGCCAGCGGACAGGGGACCACTGAAGCTTTCTTT.

This clonotype was observed many times. The chain recombines TRBV7-8 with TRBJ2-3; D possibly corresponds to TRBD1 (6 bases). Trimming shortened V by 5 bases and J by 0 bases, and 15 bases separated the two germline ends. Germline values: CDR1 SGHVS, CDR2 FQNEAQ. The CDR3 runs to 16 residues. In DNA form, the CDR3 reads TGTGCCAGCAGCCTTACAGGGCCCCCCAGCACAGATACGCAGTATTTT. Protein product: CASSLTGPPSTDTQYF.

This clonotype has at least ten counts. The DNA of the CDR3 is TGTGCCAGCAGCGTCACAGGGGGCTTTATCAATGAGCAGTTCTTC. Translation: CASSVTGGFINEQFF. The rearrangement uses TRBV11-2 and TRBJ2-1, with 9 bases lining up with TRBD1. In germline, CDR1 is SGHAT, CDR2 FQNNGV. The CDR3 is made up of 15 amino acids. With 5 bases clipped from V and 6 bases from J, the junction kept 8 bases outside the gene matches.

This clonotype came up a few times. This sequence joins TRBV20-1 and TRBJ2-7; no clear D. CDR3 size: 13 residues. V shed 3 bases and J shed 0 bases, with 9 bases lying between them. Germline assignment: CDR1 DFQATT and CDR2 SNEGSKA (reference sequence). The DNA for the CDR3 is TGCAGTGCTAGGGATACAAACTCCTACGAGCAGTACTTC. Translating gives CSARDTNSYEQYF.

The V gene is TRBV25-1, the J gene TRBJ2-3; 8 nucleotides match TRBD1. Germline loops: CDR1 MGHDK, CDR2 SYGVNS. CDR3 length: 18 residues. Unmatched junction bases numbered 15, after V lost 5 bases and J lost 2 bases. The CDR3 nucleotides read TGTGCCAGCAGTTCAGGTCCCCGGACAGGGTGGGCCACAGATACGCAGTATTTT. As protein: CASSSGPRTGWATDTQYF.

This clonotype appeared a few times. The chain is built from TRBV5-1 and TRBJ2-7, with TRBD2 matching 13 bases. Germline V gene sequence: CDR1 SGHRS, CDR2 YFSETQ. The trim removed 7 bases at V and 5 bases at J, leaving 6 bases unmatched. The CDR3 is 14 amino acids. The CDR3 DNA follows: TGCGCCAGCTACTCGGGGACTAGCGGGGACGAGCAGTACTTC. Its protein product is CASYSGTSGDEQYF.

This clonotype was picked up many times. The CDR3 DNA follows: TGTGCCGGGGGAGGTCTGGGACAGGGAGCCGGGGAGCTGTTTTTT. Translating it yields CAGGGLGQGAGELFF. The chain uses TRBV7-6 and TRBJ2-2; TRBD1 aligns across 9 bases. The trim removed 11 bases at V and 6 bases at J, leaving 13 bases unmatched. Germline V gene sequence: CDR1 SGHVS, CDR2 FNYEAQ. CDR3 length: 15 amino acids. Full variable domain (outside the CDR3, taken from reference TRBV7-6 and TRBJ2-2): GAGVSQSPRYKVTKRGQDVALRCDPISGHVSLYWYRQALGQGPEFLTYFNYEAQQDKSGLPNDRFSAERPEGSISTLTIQRTEQRDSAMYRCAGGGLGQGAGELFFGEGSRLTVL.

The J gene is TRBJ1-1, the V gene TRBV6-5; no clear D. This CDR3 is 16 amino acids long. CDR1 MNHEY and CDR2 SVGAGI come from the germline V gene. V lost 0 bases and J lost 5, with 16 bases in between. The CDR3 loop reads CASSYSTSLSRTEAFF. The CDR3 region has the DNA TGTGCCAGCAGTTACTCCACGAGTCTAAGTCGGACTGAAGCTTTCTTT.

V usage is TRBV18 and J usage is TRBJ1-5; weak D call: TRBD1 (6 bases). Trimming shortened V by 3 bases and J by 6 bases, and 18 bases separated the two germline ends. The CDR3 runs 16 residues. The germline gives CDR1 KGHSH, CDR2 LQKENI. This CDR3 reads CASSPGQGSLGQPQHF. CDR3 DNA sequence: TGTGCCAGCTCACCGGGGCAGGGGTCCCTGGGTCAGCCCCAGCATTTT.

This clonotype has at least ten counts. The rearrangement joins TRBV6-2 or TRBV6-3 to TRBJ1-5; possible D gene TRBD1, 6 bases. The V end was cut by 2 bases, the J end by 5 bases, with 7 bases between. CDR3 size: 13 residues. Germline V lookup: CDR1 MNHEY, CDR2 SVGEGT. In DNA, the CDR3 is TGTGCCAGCAGTTACCGGACAGATCAGCCCCAGCATTTT. Translating it yields CASSYRTDQPQHF.

The V and J genes are TRBV6-6 and TRBJ1-4; unclear D gene. Trimming shortened V by 0 bases and J by 8 bases, and 13 bases separated the two germline ends. The germline V gene has CDR1 MNHNY and CDR2 SVGAGI (reference sequence). The CDR3 runs to 15 residues. CDR3 in amino acids: CASSYSMPVYEKLFF. CDR3 nucleotides: TGTGCCAGCAGTTACTCGATGCCCGTTTACGAAAAACTGTTTTTT.